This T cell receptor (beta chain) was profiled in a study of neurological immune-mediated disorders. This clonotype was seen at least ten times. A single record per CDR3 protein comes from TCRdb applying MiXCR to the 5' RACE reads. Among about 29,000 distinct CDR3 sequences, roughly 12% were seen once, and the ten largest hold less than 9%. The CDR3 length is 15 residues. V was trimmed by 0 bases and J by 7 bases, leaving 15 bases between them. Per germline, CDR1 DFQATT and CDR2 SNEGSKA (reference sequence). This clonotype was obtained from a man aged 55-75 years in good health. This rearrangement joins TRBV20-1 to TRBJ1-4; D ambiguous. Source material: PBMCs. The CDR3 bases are TGCAGTGCTAGAGATGGAGGCGTCGGAGGTGAAAAACTGTTTTTT. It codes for CSARDGGVGGEKLFF.